This is a list of T cell receptor beta chains from one sample in a study of T cell responses to AZD1222 COVID-19 vaccine. Some clones are missing from TCRdb's copy, which holds only in-frame ones; the method was immunoSEQ multiplex PCR. Among 120,000 or so clones listed, approximately 90% were seen once. Sequencing used peripheral blood, obtained on day 0 of AZD1222 vaccination. The receptors were gathered from an adult in good health. Both conserved end residues are part of each CDR3. The order of the fields is clone size, V gene, J gene, D gene, CDR3 DNA, CDR3 protein. A D gene is named only where the DNA matches it firmly. Rows may omit the clone size; those that give it use once, few, many or a size class.

-,TRBV14,TRBJ2-5,-,TGTGCCAGCAGCCTCAGCGTTTACCAAGAGACCCAGTACTTC,CASSLSVYQETQYF
-,TRBV4-3,TRBJ1-5,TRBD1,TGCGCCAGCAGCCAACTCCCACAGGGGGGCCAGCCCCAGCATTTT,CASSQLPQGGQPQHF
once,TRBV4-3,TRBJ2-7,-,TGCGCCAGCAGCCAAGACTACAGCGTCTACGAGCAGTACTTC,CASSQDYSVYEQYF
-,TRBV6-5,TRBJ2-3,-,TGTGCGGGGGCAAGGGGCACAGATACGCAGTATTTT,CAGARGTDTQYF
-,TRBV28,TRBJ1-5,-,TGTGCCAGCAGTTTACCCCGGACCGATCAGCCCCAGCATTTT,CASSLPRTDQPQHF
once,TRBV6-5,TRBJ2-5,-,TGTGCCAGCAGTTACTCCTGGGCCCAGCGGGAGACCCAGTACTTC,CASSYSWAQRETQYF
-,TRBV29-1,TRBJ1-1,TRBD1,TGCAGCGTTAGGGTGGGACAGGACACTGAAGCTTTCTTT,CSVRVGQDTEAFF
-,TRBV27,TRBJ1-1,-,TGTGCCAGCAGCCCCTCTAACAGGGAGGGCACTGAAGCTTTCTTT,CASSPSNREGTEAFF
-,TRBV16,TRBJ1-1,-,TGTGCCAGCAGCCCAGCAGGGGAGGGCACTGAAGCTTTCTTT,CASSPAGEGTEAFF
-,TRBV28,TRBJ1-1,-,TGTGCCAGCAGTTTTCCTGGGGCTCGGAACACTGAAGCTTTCTTT,CASSFPGARNTEAFF
-,TRBV5-4,TRBJ2-2,TRBD2,TGTGCCAGCAGCCCCGGGAGGGGGACCGGGGAGCTGTTTTTT,CASSPGRGTGELFF
-,TRBV10-3,TRBJ2-3,-,TGTGCCATCGGACAGACGGATAGCACAGATACGCAGTATTTT,CAIGQTDSTDTQYF
-,TRBV21-1,TRBJ2-2,-,TGTGCCAGCAGCACCTCAGCGGGCGGGACCAACGCAGACACCGGGGAGCTGTTTTTT,CASSTSAGGTNADTGELFF
-,TRBV5-1,TRBJ2-7,TRBD1,TGCGCCAGCAGCTTGGCCGGGACAGGAAACTCCTACGAGCAGTACTTC,CASSLAGTGNSYEQYF
-,TRBV27,TRBJ2-5,-,TGTGCCAGCAGTTTATGGGGGGAGGCCCAGTACTTC,CASSLWGEAQYF
few,TRBV3-1/TRBV3-2,TRBJ1-5,TRBD1,TGTGCCAGCAGCCCCCGACAGGGAGGTTCGGGCAATCAGCCCCAGCATTTT,CASSPRQGGSGNQPQHF
-,TRBV18,TRBJ2-5,TRBD2,TGTGCCAGCTCACCAACCGCCGGCGGGGGGGTAGAGACCCAGTACTTC,CASSPTAGGGVETQYF
once,TRBV19,TRBJ1-6,-,TGTGCCAGTAGTACGGCAGGGGTGGCCCTCCACTTT,CASSTAGVALHF
-,TRBV12-3/TRBV12-4,TRBJ2-1,-,TGTGCCAGCAGTTCCGGGGTTTACAATGAGCAGTTCTTC,CASSSGVYNEQFF
-,TRBV3-1/TRBV3-2,TRBJ2-2,-,TGTGCCAGCAGCCAAGTTGTAGCTAGTAGCGGGGAGCTGTTTTTT,CASSQVVASSGELFF
-,TRBV29-1,TRBJ1-2,-,TGCAGCGTTCCAAGGGGAGGGGTGGGTGGCTACACCTTC,CSVPRGGVGGYTF
-,TRBV4-1,TRBJ2-1,TRBD2,TGCGCCAGCAGCAAGGTCGCGGGGGCCTACAATGAGCAGTTCTTC,CASSKVAGAYNEQFF
-,TRBV10-2,TRBJ2-3,-,TGCGCCAGCATGTCGGCCCCAGGGGTGGCAGATACGCAGTATTTT,CASMSAPGVADTQYF
-,TRBV6-1,TRBJ1-5,TRBD1,TGTGCCAGCAGTGGGGCCGGGACAGGGGGCCGACTCAGCAATCAGCCCCAGCATTTT,CASSGAGTGGRLSNQPQHF
-,TRBV24-1,TRBJ2-3,-,TGTGCCACCAGTGACCGACAGTACACTAGCACAGATACGCAGTATTTT,CATSDRQYTSTDTQYF
-,TRBV7-7,TRBJ2-2,-,TGTGCCAGCAGCTCGGACGGTCCGAACACCGGGGAGCTGTTTTTT,CASSSDGPNTGELFF
once,TRBV30,TRBJ1-2,-,TGTGCCTGGACCCTCTCGTGGGGCTATGGCTACACCTTC,CAWTLSWGYGYTF
-,TRBV7-9,TRBJ1-3,-,TGTGCCAGCAGCCCTACAGGAGGAAACACCATATATTTT,CASSPTGGNTIYF
-,TRBV7-9,TRBJ1-2,-,TGTGCCAGCAGCTCCCTTGGTGGCTACACCTTC,CASSSLGGYTF
-,TRBV28,TRBJ2-7,TRBD1,TGTGCCAGCAGCTCCCCCTTGGGGCAGGGGGCGCCTTACGAGCAGTACTTC,CASSSPLGQGAPYEQYF
-,TRBV7-3,TRBJ2-1,-,TGTGCCAGCAGCTACCTAGGACAGTCCTCCTACAATGAGCAGTTCTTC,CASSYLGQSSYNEQFF
-,TRBV5-1,TRBJ1-4,-,TGCGCCAGCAGCAAAACCAGGGGAGGGAATGAAAAACTGTTTTTT,CASSKTRGGNEKLFF
-,TRBV9,TRBJ2-5,TRBD1,TGTGCCAGCAGCGCCCGACAGGGTGAAGAGACCCAGTACTTC,CASSARQGEETQYF
-,TRBV6-5,TRBJ2-2,-,TGTGCCACCCAGGTCACCGGGGAGCTGTTTTTT,CATQVTGELFF
-,TRBV3-1/TRBV3-2,TRBJ2-5,TRBD1,TGTGCCAGCAGCCGAAGGACAGGGGGCATGGTGGAGACCCAGTACTTC,CASSRRTGGMVETQYF
-,TRBV28,TRBJ2-1,TRBD1,TGTGCCAGCAGTACCGGGACAGGGGGCGAAATCTTC,CASSTGTGGEIF
-,TRBV19,TRBJ2-5,-,TGTGCCAGTAGTATCGGGGGATGGGGGCGAGAGACCCAGTACTTC,CASSIGGWGRETQYF
-,TRBV6-5,TRBJ1-3,-,TGTGCCAGCAGCCCCTGGGGGGCTGGAAACACCATATATTTT,CASSPWGAGNTIYF
many,TRBV16,TRBJ1-2,TRBD1,TGTGCCAGCAGCTTGACCGGGACAGGGGGTTACACCTTC,CASSLTGTGGYTF
-,TRBV5-1,TRBJ1-5,-,TGCGCCAGCAGCCCGTCCGGAGGGGGAGGGGCTCAGCCCCAGCATTTT,CASSPSGGGGAQPQHF
once,TRBV3-1/TRBV3-2,TRBJ2-7,TRBD2,TGTGCCAGCAGCCCGGGGACTAGCGGCTACGAGCAGTACTTC,CASSPGTSGYEQYF
once,TRBV19,TRBJ1-2,TRBD1,TGTGCCAGTAGTACCCTTCCCCAGGGGGCCGGTGGCTACACCTTC,CASSTLPQGAGGYTF
-,TRBV11-2,TRBJ1-4,TRBD1,TGTGCCAGCAGCTTTTTCGGACAGGGACGTACCTGGGATGAAAAACTGTTTTTT,CASSFFGQGRTWDEKLFF
-,TRBV12-3/TRBV12-4,TRBJ2-4,TRBD1,TGTGCCAGCAGTTTACAGGGGGCGAAGTACTTC,CASSLQGAKYF
-,TRBV18,TRBJ2-6,-,TGTGCCAGCTCACCCCAGGAGGCAGGGGAGTTTGGGGCCAACGTCCTGACTTTC,CASSPQEAGEFGANVLTF
-,TRBV7-9,TRBJ2-6,TRBD2,TGTGCCAGCCATACGGGGGGAGGGGCTGGGGCCAACGTCCTGACTTTC,CASHTGGGAGANVLTF
-,TRBV19,TRBJ2-7,TRBD2,TGTGCCAGTAGCCGACTAGCGGGAGGGAACTACGAGCAGTACTTC,CASSRLAGGNYEQYF